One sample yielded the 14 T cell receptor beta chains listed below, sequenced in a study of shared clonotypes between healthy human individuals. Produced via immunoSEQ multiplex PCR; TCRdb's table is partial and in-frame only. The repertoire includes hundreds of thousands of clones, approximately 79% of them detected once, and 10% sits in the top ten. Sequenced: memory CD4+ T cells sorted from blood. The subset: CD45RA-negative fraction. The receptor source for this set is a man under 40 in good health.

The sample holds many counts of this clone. The CDR3 sequence is CASRDRGRNTNTEAFF. As DNA, the CDR3 is TGTGCCAGCAGGGACAGAGGCCGAAATACGAACACTGAAGCTTTCTTT. The chain carries TRBV27 and TRBJ1-1, with a tentative D call TRBD1 (6 bases). The CDR3 is made up of 16 amino acids. V dropped 6 bases and J dropped 1 base, with 18 bases sitting between them. Looked up from germline, CDR1 is MNHEY and CDR2 is SMNVEV (reference sequence).

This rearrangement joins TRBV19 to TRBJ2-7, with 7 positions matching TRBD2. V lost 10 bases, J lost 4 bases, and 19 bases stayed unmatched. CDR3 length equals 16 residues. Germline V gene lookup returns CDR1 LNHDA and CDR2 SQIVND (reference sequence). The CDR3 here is CATKLASGSPLYEQYF. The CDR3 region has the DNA TGTGCCACTAAACTGGCTAGCGGTTCTCCGTTATACGAGCAGTACTTC.

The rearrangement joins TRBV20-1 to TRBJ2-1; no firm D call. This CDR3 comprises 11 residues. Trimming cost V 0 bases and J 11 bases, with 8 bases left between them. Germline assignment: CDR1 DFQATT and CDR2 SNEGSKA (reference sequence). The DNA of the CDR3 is TGCAGTGCTAGAGACTATAATAAGCAGTTCTTC. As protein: CSARDYNKQFF.

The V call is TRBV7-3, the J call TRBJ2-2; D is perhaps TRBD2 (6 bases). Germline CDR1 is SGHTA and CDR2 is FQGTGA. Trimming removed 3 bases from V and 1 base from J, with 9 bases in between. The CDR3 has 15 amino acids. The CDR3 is CASSFGGENTGELFF. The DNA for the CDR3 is TGTGCCAGCAGCTTCGGAGGGGAGAACACCGGGGAGCTGTTTTTT.

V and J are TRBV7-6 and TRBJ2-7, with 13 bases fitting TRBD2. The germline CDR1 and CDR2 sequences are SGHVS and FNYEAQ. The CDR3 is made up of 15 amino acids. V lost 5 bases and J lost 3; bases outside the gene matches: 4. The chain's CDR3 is CASSPRTSGSYEQYF. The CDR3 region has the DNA TGTGCCAGCAGCCCCCGGACTAGCGGGAGCTACGAGCAGTACTTC.

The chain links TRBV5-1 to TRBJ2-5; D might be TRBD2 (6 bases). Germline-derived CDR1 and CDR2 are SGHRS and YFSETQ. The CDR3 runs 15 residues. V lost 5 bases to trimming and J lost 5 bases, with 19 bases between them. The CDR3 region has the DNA TGCGCCAGCAGAGCGGGCAGGGTAGGAAGTGAGACCCAGTACTTC. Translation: CASRAGRVGSETQYF. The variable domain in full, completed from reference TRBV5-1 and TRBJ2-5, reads KAGVTQTPRYLIKTRGQQVTLSCSPISGHRSVSWYQQTPGQGLQFLFEYFSETQRNKGNFPGRFSGRQFSNSRSEMNVSTLELGDSALYLCASRAGRVGSETQYFGPGTRLLVL.

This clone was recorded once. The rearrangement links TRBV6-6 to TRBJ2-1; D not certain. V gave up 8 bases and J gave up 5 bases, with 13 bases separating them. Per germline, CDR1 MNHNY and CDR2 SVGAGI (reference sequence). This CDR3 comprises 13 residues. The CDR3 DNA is TGTGCCAGCGGTCCCGGACGGAACAATGAGCAGTTCTTC. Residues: CASGPGRNNEQFF.

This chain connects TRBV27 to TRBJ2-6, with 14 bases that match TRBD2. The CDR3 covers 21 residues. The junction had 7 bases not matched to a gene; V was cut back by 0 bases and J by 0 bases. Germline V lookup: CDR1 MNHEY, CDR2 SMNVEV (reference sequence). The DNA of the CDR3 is TGTGCCAGCAGTTTATCCCACCCGGGACTAGCGGGAGCCTCTGGGGCCAACGTCCTGACTTTC. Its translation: CASSLSHPGLAGASGANVLTF.

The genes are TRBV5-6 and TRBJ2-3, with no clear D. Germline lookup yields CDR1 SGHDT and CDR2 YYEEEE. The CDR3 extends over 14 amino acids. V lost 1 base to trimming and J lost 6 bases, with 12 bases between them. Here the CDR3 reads CASSLNPGADTQYF. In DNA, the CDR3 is TGTGCCAGCAGCTTGAACCCCGGCGCGGATACGCAGTATTTT.

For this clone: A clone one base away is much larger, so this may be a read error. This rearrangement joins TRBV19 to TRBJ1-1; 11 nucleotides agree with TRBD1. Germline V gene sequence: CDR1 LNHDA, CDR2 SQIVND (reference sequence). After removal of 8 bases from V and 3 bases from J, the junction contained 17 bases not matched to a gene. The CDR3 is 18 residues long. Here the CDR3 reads CASGILGQGVGRDTEAFF. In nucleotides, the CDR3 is TGTGCCAGTGGGATCCTGGGACAGGGGGTAGGCCGGGACACTGAAGCTTTCTTT.

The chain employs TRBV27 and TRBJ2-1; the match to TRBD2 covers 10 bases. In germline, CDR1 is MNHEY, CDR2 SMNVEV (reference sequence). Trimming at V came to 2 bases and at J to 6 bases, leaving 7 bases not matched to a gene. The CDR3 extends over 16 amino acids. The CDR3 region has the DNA TGTGCCAGCAGTTTAGGGTTGGCTAGCGGGAGCAATGAGCAGTTCTTC. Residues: CASSLGLASGSNEQFF.

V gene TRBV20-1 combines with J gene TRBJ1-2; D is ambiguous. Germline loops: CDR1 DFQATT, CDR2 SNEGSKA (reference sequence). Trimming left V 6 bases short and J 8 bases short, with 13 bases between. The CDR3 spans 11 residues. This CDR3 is CSAETPGGYTF. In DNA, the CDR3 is TGCAGTGCAGAGACCCCGGGGGGCTACACCTTC.

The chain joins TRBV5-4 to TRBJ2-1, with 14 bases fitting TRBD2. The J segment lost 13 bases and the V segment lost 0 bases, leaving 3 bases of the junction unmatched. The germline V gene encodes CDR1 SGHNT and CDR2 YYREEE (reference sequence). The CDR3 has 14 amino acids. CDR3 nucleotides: TGTGCCAGCAGCTTGGTGGGACTAGCGGGAGATCAGTTCTTC. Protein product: CASSLVGLAGDQFF.

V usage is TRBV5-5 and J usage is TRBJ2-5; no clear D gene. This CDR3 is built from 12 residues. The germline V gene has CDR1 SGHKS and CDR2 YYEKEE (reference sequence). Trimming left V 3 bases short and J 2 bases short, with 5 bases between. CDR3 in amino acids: CASSSNQETQYF. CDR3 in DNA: TGTGCCAGCAGCTCTAATCAAGAGACCCAGTACTTC.